Shown below are 27 T cell receptor beta chains from a single sample sequenced in a study of early T cells in non-severe SARS-CoV-2 infection. TCRdb re-called the 5' RACE reads through MiXCR, storing one row per CDR3 protein. Among about 97,000 distinct CDR3 sequences, approximately 11% were seen once, and the ten largest hold roughly 4.5%. Specimen: whole blood, collected at baseline. These receptors were taken from an adult who was a healthcare worker with PCR-confirmed SARS-CoV-2 infection or an uninfected control (not recorded which).

This clonotype occurred many times. V usage is TRBV29-1 and J usage is TRBJ2-5; D could derive from TRBD1 or TRBD2 (5 bases each). Trimming took off 5 bases at V and 5 bases at J, with 12 bases between the two ends. The CDR3 length is 12 residues. Germline V gene sequence: CDR1 SQVTM, CDR2 ANQGSEA. The CDR3 protein is CSVFRGEETQYF. As DNA, the CDR3 is TGCAGCGTTTTCCGGGGCGAGGAGACCCAGTACTTC.

This sequence joins TRBV19 and TRBJ2-7; D may match TRBD1 or TRBD2 (6 bases each). The V and J ends lost 2 bases and 3 bases respectively, with 14 bases between them. The CDR3 totals 15 residues. Germline V gene data show CDR1 as LNHDA and CDR2 as SQIVND (reference sequence). CDR3 bases: TGTGCCAGTAGTATAATGGCCGGGGGCCTCTACGAGCAGTACTTC. Translated, it gives CASSIMAGGLYEQYF.

A remark on this clonotype: A single base separates this from a much larger clone, so it may be a read error. The conserved final phenylalanine or tryptophan is absent from the CDR3, which likely points to a read error. The chain links TRBV7-2 to TRBJ2-7; the D is unclear. The CDR3 length is 14 residues. Germline-derived CDR1 and CDR2 are SGHTA and FQGNSA. Trimming cost V 1 base and J 0 bases, with 7 bases left between them. The CDR3 region is CASSLGRVSYEQYL. CDR3 bases: TGTGCCAGCAGCTTAGGCCGGGTCTCCTACGAGCAGTACTTA.

V gene TRBV29-1 combines with J gene TRBJ2-1, with D unclear. The CDR3 is 13 amino acids. The V gene lost 5 bases and the J gene lost 0 bases, with 8 bases spanning the gap. Germline V gene lookup returns CDR1 SQVTM and CDR2 ANQGSEA. DNA for the CDR3: TGCAGCGTTTATGGCGTCTCCTACAATGAGCAGTTCTTC. It encodes CSVYGVSYNEQFF.

The sample holds a few counts of this clonotype. The chain is built from TRBV2 and TRBJ2-3, with 8 bases aligning to TRBD2. The trim removed 6 bases at V and 2 bases at J, leaving 10 bases unmatched. The CDR3 has 16 amino acids. Germline-derived CDR1 and CDR2 are SNHLY and FYNNEI. The CDR3 loop reads CASSLGVAGHTDTQYF. The CDR3 DNA is TGTGCCAGCAGCCTAGGGGTAGCGGGGCACACAGATACGCAGTATTTT.

The chain joins TRBV7-2 to TRBJ1-3; TRBD1 is a possible D gene (5 bases). The length of the CDR3 is 15 residues. Trimming left V 8 bases short and J 2 bases short, with 16 bases between. Germline lookup yields CDR1 SGHTA and CDR2 FQGNSA. CDR3 sequence reads: CASRRNAGAGNTIYF. The CDR3, as DNA: TGTGCCAGCCGCCGCAACGCGGGGGCTGGAAACACCATATATTTT.

V and J are TRBV5-4 and TRBJ2-7; 10 nucleotides agree with TRBD2. Germline loops: CDR1 SGHNT, CDR2 YYREEE (reference sequence). The length of the CDR3 is 14 residues. After removal of 1 base from V and 6 bases from J, the junction contained 4 bases not matched to a gene. CDR3 loop: CASSLFTSGAEQYF. The CDR3 region has the DNA TGTGCCAGCAGCTTGTTTACTAGCGGGGCCGAGCAGTACTTC.

This clonotype was detected many times. The J gene is TRBJ1-2, the V gene TRBV24-1; 10 bases map to TRBD1. V dropped 4 bases and J dropped 6; count of bases not matched to a gene: 7. CDR3 length: 15 amino acids. CDR1 and CDR2 (germline): KGHDR, SFDVKD. The CDR3 spells CATSESGTGDHGYTF. The DNA of the CDR3 is TGTGCCACCAGTGAGTCCGGGACAGGGGACCATGGCTACACCTTC.

On this clonotype itself: A much larger clone differs by one base, so this may be a read error. The chain is built from TRBV29-1 and TRBJ2-3; D perhaps matches TRBD2 (6 bases). Trimming shortened V by 7 bases and J by 10 bases, and 21 bases separated the two germline ends. The germline V gene has CDR1 SQVTM and CDR2 ANQGSEA. The CDR3 is made up of 13 amino acids. Here the CDR3 reads CSAGTPLGGSQYF. The CDR3 DNA reads as TGCAGCGCTGGTACGCCCCTCGGGGGATCGCAGTATTTT.

The gene calls are TRBV27 and TRBJ2-5; a possible D gene is TRBD1 (6 bases). Germline V lookup: CDR1 MNHEY, CDR2 SMNVEV (reference sequence). CDR3 length: 14 amino acids. Trimming removed 5 bases from V and 2 bases from J, with 12 bases in between. The CDR3 spells CASSPRQVQETQYF. CDR3 nucleotides: TGTGCCAGCAGTCCCAGACAGGTTCAAGAGACCCAGTACTTC.

This clonotype was seen a handful of times. V is TRBV29-1 and J is TRBJ1-1, with no clear D. The CDR3 length is 13 residues. Germline V gene data show CDR1 as SQVTM and CDR2 as ANQGSEA. Trimming stripped 5 bases from V and 1 base from J, with 11 bases between. The CDR3 DNA sequence: TGCAGCGTTAGTTCCGGCGGGAACACTGAAGCTTTCTTT. It translates to CSVSSGGNTEAFF.

This clonotype was observed many times. The gene calls are TRBV5-1 and TRBJ1-6; 8 nucleotides line up with TRBD1. The CDR3 covers 15 residues. The V and J ends lost 2 bases and 7 bases, in that order; junction bases with no gene match: 5. Germline V gives CDR1 SGHRS, CDR2 YFSETQ. The CDR3 bases are TGCGCCAGCAGCTTTTCGACAGGGGAAAATTCACCCCTCCACTTT. This codes for CASSFSTGENSPLHF.

This clonotype was found a few times. The V call is TRBV5-1, the J call TRBJ2-7; 9 bases are shared with TRBD1. This CDR3 region has 15 residues. Germline V lookup: CDR1 SGHRS, CDR2 YFSETQ. V lost 3 bases to trimming and J lost 5 bases; unmatched junction nucleotides: 9. The CDR3, as DNA: TGCGCCAGCAGCTACCAGACAGGGGGGAACCACGAGCAGTACTTC. Its translation: CASSYQTGGNHEQYF.

There are a few counts of this clonotype. DNA for the CDR3: TGTGCCAGCAGCCGACTAGCCGGCACAGATACGCAGTATTTT. Translation gives CASSRLAGTDTQYF. The chain uses TRBV7-2 and TRBJ2-3; 7 positions agree with TRBD2. With V trimmed by 5 bases and J by 1 base, 3 bases remained unmatched. The CDR3 covers 14 residues. Germline V lookup: CDR1 SGHTA, CDR2 FQGNSA.

This clonotype has a count of ten or more. V is TRBV29-1 and J is TRBJ2-3; 9 positions match TRBD2. Germline lookup yields CDR1 SQVTM and CDR2 ANQGSEA. There are 14 residues in the CDR3. V lost 6 bases to trimming and J lost 3 bases; unmatched junction nucleotides: 7. CDR3 sequence reads: CSVRTSGGTDTQYF. The CDR3 DNA reads as TGCAGCGTCAGAACCAGCGGGGGGACAGATACGCAGTATTTT.

The rearrangement links TRBV6-5 to TRBJ2-7; no clear D. Germline V gene lookup returns CDR1 MNHEY and CDR2 SVGAGI. CDR3 length: 13 residues. V shed 4 bases and J shed 3 bases, with 10 bases lying between them. The CDR3 bases are TGTGCCAGCAGTTGGGTGGGCGGCTACGAGCAGTACTTC. This encodes CASSWVGGYEQYF.

V gene TRBV20-1 combines with J gene TRBJ2-7; 8 bases match TRBD2. V gave up 8 bases and J gave up 7 bases; unmatched junction bases: 13. This CDR3 is built from 13 residues. Germline V gene sequence: CDR1 DFQATT, CDR2 SNEGSKA (reference sequence). The DNA for the CDR3 is TGCAGTTCCAGCCCAGCGGGAGTAGGGGAGCAGTACTTC. As protein: CSSSPAGVGEQYF.

The rearrangement joins TRBV29-1 to TRBJ2-1, with TRBD2 matching over 12 bases. CDR1 and CDR2 (germline): SQVTM, ANQGSEA. V trimming: 6 bases; J trimming: 7 bases; junction bases outside the gene matches: 4. The CDR3 is 13 amino acids. The DNA for the CDR3 is TGCAGCGTCGGACTAGCGGGACGGAATGAGCAGTTCTTC. It yields the protein CSVGLAGRNEQFF.

The genes are TRBV12-3 or TRBV12-4 and TRBJ2-3, with TRBD2 identical over 7 bases. J lost 1 base, V lost 6 bases, and 7 bases had no gene match. The CDR3 is made up of 15 amino acids. This CDR3 reads CASSGPGGRTDTQYF. As DNA, the CDR3 is TGTGCCAGCAGCGGACCGGGAGGACGCACAGATACGCAGTATTTT.

This clonotype was found a few times. V and J are TRBV5-8 and TRBJ2-1; the D gene is possibly TRBD2 (5 bases). Per germline, CDR1 SGHTS and CDR2 YDEGEE. The CDR3 is 13 residues long. V was shortened by 1 base and J by 8 bases, with 10 bases between the two germline ends. Written as DNA, the CDR3 is TGTGCCAGCAGCTTGTCCGGAGCGGATGAGCAGTTCTTC. It is translated as CASSLSGADEQFF.

This clonotype was seen a few times. The chain carries TRBV6-1 and TRBJ1-5; D possibly corresponds to TRBD1 (5 bases). Germline values: CDR1 MNHNS, CDR2 SASEGT. Trimming removed 3 bases at V and 2 bases at J, with 11 bases between. The CDR3 is 15 residues long. DNA for the CDR3: TGTGCCAGCAGTGAGTCAGGGTACGGCAATCAGCCCCAGCATTTT. Its translation: CASSESGYGNQPQHF.

This clonotype appeared many times. The V gene is TRBV5-6, the J gene TRBJ2-5; D may be TRBD1 or TRBD2 (5 bases each). Trimming cost V 0 bases and J 4 bases, with 22 bases left between them. Per germline, CDR1 SGHDT and CDR2 YYEEEE. The CDR3 totals 18 residues. The CDR3 bases are TGTGCCAGCAGCTTGGGGGGGACGGAAGCTGCGTGGGGAGAGACCCAGTACTTC. It yields the protein CASSLGGTEAAWGETQYF.

This clonotype was observed many times. The rearrangement links TRBV18 to TRBJ2-1, with D unresolved. Germline assignment: CDR1 KGHSH and CDR2 LQKENI. V was pared by 2 bases and J by 9 bases, with 17 bases between. The CDR3 contains 15 residues. The CDR3 sequence: CASSPFTQSDGEQFF. The CDR3, as DNA: TGTGCCAGCTCACCATTTACCCAGAGTGACGGTGAGCAGTTCTTC.

The rearrangement links TRBV29-1 to TRBJ1-2; TRBD1 agrees at 7 bases. CDR3 length: 12 residues. The J segment lost 2 bases and the V segment lost 6 bases, leaving 3 bases of the junction unmatched. Germline assignment: CDR1 SQVTM and CDR2 ANQGSEA. As DNA, the CDR3 is TGCAGCGTCTGGACAGGAAACTATGGCTACACCTTC. It encodes CSVWTGNYGYTF.

The rearrangement joins TRBV20-1 to TRBJ1-2, with unresolved D. V lost 0 bases to trimming and J lost 4 bases, with 9 bases between them. CDR3 length equals 13 residues. Germline CDR1 DFQATT, CDR2 SNEGSKA (reference sequence). CDR3 sequence: CSARETKAYGYTF. Written as DNA, the CDR3 is TGCAGTGCTAGAGAAACGAAAGCCTATGGCTACACCTTC.

This clonotype was observed a handful of times. The chain links TRBV30 to TRBJ2-6; D gene uncertain. Germline V gene data show CDR1 as GTSNPN and CDR2 as SVGIG (reference sequence). Trimming left V 0 bases short and J 13 bases short, with 7 bases between. The CDR3 is made up of 11 amino acids. CDR3 nucleotide sequence: TGTGCCTGGAGTGTCCTGGGGGTCCTGACTTTC. It translates to CAWSVLGVLTF.

V is TRBV7-2 and J is TRBJ2-7; D unresolved. This CDR3 has 12 residues. Trimming cost V 2 bases and J 7 bases, with 9 bases left between them. Germline V gene sequence: CDR1 SGHTA, CDR2 FQGNSA. The CDR3 sequence is CASSLNLREQYF. For the CDR3, the DNA is TGTGCCAGCAGCTTAAACTTAAGGGAGCAGTACTTC. Variable domain in full (rest from reference TRBV7-2 and TRBJ2-7): GAGVSQSPSNKVTEKGKDVELRCDPISGHTALYWYRQSLGQGLEFLIYFQGNSAPDKSGLPSDRFSAERTGGSVSTLTIQRTQQEDSAVYLCASSLNLREQYFGPGTRLTVT.